Listed here is a single T cell receptor beta chain. The antigen remains unidentified. V shed 4 bases, J shed 5 bases, and the junction held 2 bases outside the gene matches. This CDR3 comprises 14 residues. Germline assignment: CDR1 LNHDA and CDR2 SQIVND (reference sequence). This entry comes from a study of cytomegalovirus exposure and HLA in healthy donors. Study conclusions and caveats: Being indistinguishable, some V segments were excluded, TRBV6-2 and TRBV6-3 among them. Beyond CMV serostatus, there was no information to go on about immune exposure. Accounts indicate the classifier identified cytomegalovirus status with strong specificity and sensitivity.

Primers included in the PCR were 60 Vbeta and 13 Jbeta primers. Using immunoSEQ multiplex PCR, the repertoire was profiled, and TCRdb retains in-frame clones only, with some absent. The sample consists of around 98,000 clones, about 81% of them appearing once. Healthy bone marrow donors made up the cohort. The sequencing sample was made of PBMCs. The rearrangement links TRBV19 to TRBJ2-5; TRBD2 matches at 12 bases. This receptor was taken from a man aged 35-49 years in good health and CMV-seronegative. The CDR3 here is CASSKLAGGETQYF. For the CDR3, the DNA is TGTGCCAGTAGTAAACTAGCGGGGGGTGAGACCCAGTACTTC.